The 8 T cell receptor beta chains below all came from one sample that was sequenced in a study of blood T cell repertoires in COVID-19. TCRdb's copy holds only in-frame clones and misses some; the assay was immunoSEQ multiplex PCR. The repertoire consists of more than 150,000 clones, with roughly four fifths occurring once and the leading ten covering 9% to 15%. The specimen was peripheral blood. The source is an elderly woman with COVID-19, enrolled during active disease.

The J gene is TRBJ1-5, the V gene TRBV28; D ambiguous. From germline, CDR1 is MDHEN and CDR2 SYDVKM. The CDR3 runs to 12 residues. V shed 3 bases and J shed 8 bases, with 8 bases lying between them. The CDR3 DNA reads TGTGCCAGCAGTTTCGGGAGGGAGCCCCAGCATTTT. It specifies CASSFGREPQHF.

The rearrangement joins TRBV27 to TRBJ2-7, with D possibly TRBD2 on 6 matching bases. V lost 5 bases to trimming and J lost 3 bases, with 14 bases between them. Germline CDR1 MNHEY, CDR2 SMNVEV (reference sequence). The length of the CDR3 is 14 residues. For the CDR3, the DNA is TGTGCCAGCAGTCTGGACTATCGGGGCTACGAGCAGTACTTC. Its translation is CASSLDYRGYEQYF.

The chain couples TRBV3-1 (or the pseudogene TRBV3-2) to TRBJ2-7, with D perhaps matching TRBD2 (6 bases). Trimming removed 3 bases at V and 0 bases at J, with 12 bases between. The CDR3 length is 15 residues. Germline values: CDR1 LGHDT, CDR2 YNNKEL (reference sequence). The DNA for the CDR3 is TGTGCCAGCAGCCAGGGGACTGTAAGCTCCTACGAGCAGTACTTC. Encoded protein: CASSQGTVSSYEQYF.

V usage is TRBV7-2 and J usage is TRBJ2-5; 9 bases are a match to TRBD1. J lost 4 bases, V lost 5 bases, and 8 bases had no gene match. Germline V gene sequence: CDR1 SGHTA, CDR2 FQGNSA. The CDR3 has 15 amino acids. The CDR3 coding sequence is TGTGCCAGCAGCGCGACACAGGGGGCGGGAGAGACCCAGTACTTC. It specifies CASSATQGAGETQYF.

In this sample, this clone turned up once. This rearrangement joins TRBV5-4 to TRBJ1-2, with D possibly TRBD1 on 6 matching bases. Trimming pared 4 bases from V and 8 bases from J, leaving 12 bases between. Germline V CDR1 and CDR2: SGHNT, YYREEE (reference sequence). This CDR3 comprises 12 residues. The CDR3 is CASSRDTGGYTF. The DNA of the CDR3 is TGTGCCAGCAGCCGGGACACAGGCGGCTACACCTTC.

The V and J genes are TRBV20-1 and TRBJ2-5, with a tentative D call TRBD2 (6 bases). The CDR3 spans 11 residues. V gave up 5 bases and J gave up 5 bases, with 9 bases separating them. The germline CDR1 and CDR2 sequences are DFQATT and SNEGSKA (reference sequence). Here the CDR3 DNA reads TGCAGTGCTCCGGAGGGGGAGACCCAGTACTTC. Encoded protein: CSAPEGETQYF.

This chain connects TRBV5-4 to TRBJ2-7; 9 bases align to TRBD1. Germline V gives CDR1 SGHNT, CDR2 YYREEE (reference sequence). The CDR3 loop spans 14 amino acids. J gave up 2 bases and V 4 bases, and 4 bases lay outside the gene matches. The CDR3 loop is CASSNRQGAYEQYF. CDR3 DNA: TGTGCCAGCAGCAATCGACAGGGGGCCTACGAGCAGTACTTC.

This clone was found a few times. This chain uses TRBV5-4 with TRBJ1-6, with D perhaps TRBD1 (5 bases). CDR1 SGHNT and CDR2 YYREEE come from the germline V gene (reference sequence). Trimming pared 2 bases from V and 7 bases from J, leaving 10 bases between. The CDR3 is 14 amino acids. The DNA of the CDR3 is TGTGCCAGCAGCTTAGGGGCAGCCAATTCACCCCTCCACTTT. Its protein is CASSLGAANSPLHF.